This T cell receptor (beta chain) was captured in a study of T cells after yellow fever vaccination (dated by TCRdb to the late 2010s). Turning to the overall study: Libraries from fractions with low cell numbers were prepared with the SMART-Seq v4 Ultra Low Input RNA kit. To follow T-cell clones before and after primary and booster YFV17D yellow fever vaccination, bulk TCR alpha and beta repertoires were sequenced over time. Two healthy male donors, one aged 18 to 29 and one aged 30 to 40 years, made up the cohort. Bulk PBMC replicates and cell subsets were isolated from blood drawn at multiple timepoints before and after both primary and secondary immunization. What the authors observed across the whole study: After the booster, most clones that had expanded after primary vaccination were detected again (around 95% of CD4 and 88% of CD8), suggesting broad maintenance of memory. Because only two donors were included in the study, the extent to which the findings can be generalized is limited. Computational filtering was required because FACS-sorted repertoires could contain abundant contaminating clonotypes from the bulk population. A small fraction of clonotypes showed up in both the CD4 and CD8 compartments, probably as a result of convergent recombination. Compared with the primary T-cell response, the secondary T-cell response was faster but weaker, reaching its peak on day 5 rather than on day 15.

The treatment or condition tag for this specimen amounts to: live attenuated yellow fever vaccine strain. At every blood-draw timepoint, two biological replicates of bulk PBMCs were collected. PBMCs were isolated from peripheral blood using a standard Ficoll-Paque protocol. RNA was extracted with TriZol from bulk PBMCs, CD4 and CD8 fractions, and dextramer-positive and dextramer-negative fractions. TCR cDNA was synthesized by 5'RACE template switching, through which a universal primer site and unique molecular identifiers were introduced. Priming for cDNA synthesis came from both the TCR alpha and TCR beta constant segments. Libraries were amplified in two PCR steps, with sample barcodes and sequencing adapters added in the second step. Sequencing of libraries was done on Illumina HiSeq 2500 (2x100 bp) or NovaSeq (2x150 bp). The authors' analysis ran thus. Demultiplexing of reads and collapsing into UMI consensus sequences were performed with MIGEC, and V(D)J alignment was carried out with MiXCR. Using edgeR on replicate PBMC samples, clonotypes were called vaccine-responding if FDR was below 0.01 and the log2 fold change was above 5 up to day 15. Each bulk clonotype received a CD4 or CD8 identity based on whether the sequenced CD4 or CD8 repertoire contained that clonotype at higher abundance. The raw public reads went through TCRdb reprocessing: fastp at Q25, MiXCR clone calling, in-frame beta chains kept. Here each entry gathers all rows of one CDR3 protein and keeps the most common genes and DNA. The authors' filters were not applied to this entry. The table for this sample lists some 350,000 distinct CDR3 sequences; over 5% of them were counted only once. The ten largest clones take up roughly 15% of the sample.

As encoded in the germline V gene, CDR1 is KGHSH while CDR2 is LQKENI. The CDR3 starts with the cysteine, ends with the phenylalanine, and has 15 residues. Only the CDR3 region is kept as DNA, spanning 45 bases read in frame from base 1. The junction shows trimming of 0 bases on V and 5 bases on J, and the gene matches do not reach 3 bases of it. With respect to this clonotype: The specificity of this receptor is unknown. The sample holds no much larger clone one base away, and base qualities are not on file.

The material sequenced was PBMCs, taken 5 days after the yellow fever booster vaccination. The receptor was isolated from a man younger than 40 who received the YFV17D yellow fever vaccine. The chain links TRBV18 with TRBJ2-1, with TRBD2 identical over 8 junction bases. The DNA sequence follows: TGTGCCAGCTCACCACCTAGCGGGAATCACAATGAGCAGTTCTTC. Its protein product is CASSPPSGNHNEQFF.